This T cell receptor beta chain emerged from a study of blood T cell repertoires in COVID-19. Looked up from germline, CDR1 is WSHSY and CDR2 is SAAADI. V trimming: 7 bases; J trimming: 3 bases; junction bases outside the gene matches: 9. The CDR3 loop spans 16 amino acids. The assay was immunoSEQ multiplex PCR, and TCRdb's table has in-frame clones only and misses some. The data hold about 130,000 clones, with 75% to 85% observed a single time. Sequencing was carried out using peripheral blood. The chain recombines TRBV10-2 with TRBJ2-2; 9 bases are a match to TRBD1. This sequence originates from a middle-aged man with active or convalescent COVID-19. CDR3 region: CASTNTGGSDTGELFF. As DNA, the CDR3 is TGCGCCAGCACAAATACAGGGGGCTCGGACACCGGGGAGCTGTTTTTT.